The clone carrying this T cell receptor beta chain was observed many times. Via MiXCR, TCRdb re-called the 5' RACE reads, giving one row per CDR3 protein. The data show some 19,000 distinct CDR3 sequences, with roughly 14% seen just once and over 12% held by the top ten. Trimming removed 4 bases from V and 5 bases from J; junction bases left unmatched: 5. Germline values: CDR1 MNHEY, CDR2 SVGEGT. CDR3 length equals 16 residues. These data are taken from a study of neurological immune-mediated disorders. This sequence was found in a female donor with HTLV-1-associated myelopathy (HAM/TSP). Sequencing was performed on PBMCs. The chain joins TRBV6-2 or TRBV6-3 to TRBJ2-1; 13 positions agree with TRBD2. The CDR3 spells CASSLGLAGYNNEQFF. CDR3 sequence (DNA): TGTGCCAGCAGTTTGGGACTAGCGGGATACAACAATGAGCAGTTCTTC.